This is a list of T cell receptor beta chains from one sample in a study of beta chain features in type 1 diabetes. TCRdb's copy holds only in-frame clones and misses some; the assay was immunoSEQ multiplex PCR. The top ten hold about 0.04% of the sample, which has roughly 370,000 clones, approximately 15% seen once. The specimen sequenced was naive CD4+ T cells from blood. These receptors were obtained from a man under 40 in good health. Each CDR3 is given with its conserved first and last residue.

v_call: TRBV27; cdr3_aa: CASSLGYQATYGYTF
v_call: TRBV29-1; cdr3_aa: CSVELGRLAPDTQYF
v_call: TRBV7-2; cdr3_aa: CASSLGQKAFF
v_call: TRBV7-6; cdr3_aa: CASSLGRNQPQHF
v_call: TRBV9; cdr3_aa: CASSVVQHTDTQYF
v_call: TRBV7-3; cdr3_aa: CASSLVNPDTQYF
v_call: TRBV29-1; cdr3_aa: CSVERGVGTDTQYF
v_call: TRBV30; cdr3_aa: CAWSVPLAGTGKRAFF
v_call: TRBV5-4; cdr3_aa: CAIRTSGRYHEQFF
v_call: TRBV10-3; cdr3_aa: CAISPLPPDTDTQYF
v_call: TRBV7-9; cdr3_aa: CASSFGVRNTEAFF